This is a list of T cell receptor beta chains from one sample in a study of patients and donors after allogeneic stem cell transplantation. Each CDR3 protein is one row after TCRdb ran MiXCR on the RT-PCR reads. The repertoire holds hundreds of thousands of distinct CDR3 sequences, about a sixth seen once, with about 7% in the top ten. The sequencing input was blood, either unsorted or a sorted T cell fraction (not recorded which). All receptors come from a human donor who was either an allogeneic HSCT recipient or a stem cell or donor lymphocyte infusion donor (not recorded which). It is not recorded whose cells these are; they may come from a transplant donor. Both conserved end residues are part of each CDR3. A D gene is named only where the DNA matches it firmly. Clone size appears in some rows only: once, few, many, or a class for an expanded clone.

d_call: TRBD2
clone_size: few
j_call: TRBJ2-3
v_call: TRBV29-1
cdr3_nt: TGCAGCGTGGCTGGACTAGCGGTCACAGATACGCAGTATTTT
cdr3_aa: CSVAGLAVTDTQYF

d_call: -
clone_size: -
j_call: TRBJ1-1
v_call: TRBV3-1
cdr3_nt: TGTGCCAGCAGCCAAGGGGGGGACCCGGCTTTCTTT
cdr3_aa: CASSQGGDPAFF

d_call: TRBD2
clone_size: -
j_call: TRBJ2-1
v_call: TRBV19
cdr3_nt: TGTGCCAGTGGCCCCGGGACTAGTCTAAACAATGAGCAGTTCTTC
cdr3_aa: CASGPGTSLNNEQFF

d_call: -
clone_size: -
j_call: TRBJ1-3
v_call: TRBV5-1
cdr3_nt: TGCGCCAGCAGCTCCACGGGACGCCAGTTCGGCACCATATATTTT
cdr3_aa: CASSSTGRQFGTIYF

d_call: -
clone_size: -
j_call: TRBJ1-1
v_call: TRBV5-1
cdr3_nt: TGCGCCAGCACGGAGGGGCGGACGATGAACACTGAAGCTTTCTTT
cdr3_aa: CASTEGRTMNTEAFF

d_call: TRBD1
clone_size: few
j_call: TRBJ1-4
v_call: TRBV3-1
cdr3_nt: TGTGCCAGCAGCCATCGGGGGGACAGGGGGCCTAATGAAAAACTGTTTTTT
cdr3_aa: CASSHRGDRGPNEKLFF

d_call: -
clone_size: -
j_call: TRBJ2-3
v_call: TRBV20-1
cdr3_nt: TGCAGTGCTAGGGAGTTTCCCCGAACTTATCACACAAGCACAGATACGCAGTATTTT
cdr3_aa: CSAREFPRTYHTSTDTQYF

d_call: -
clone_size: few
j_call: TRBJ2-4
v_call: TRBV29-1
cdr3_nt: TGCAGCGTTGAAGACTTAAAGGCCAAAAACATTCAGTACTTC
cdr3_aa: CSVEDLKAKNIQYF

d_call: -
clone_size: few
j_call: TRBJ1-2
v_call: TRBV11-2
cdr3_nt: TGTGCCAGCAGCTTAGCCCCAAGAACGGCCCGCGGCTATGGCTACACCTTC
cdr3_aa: CASSLAPRTARGYGYTF

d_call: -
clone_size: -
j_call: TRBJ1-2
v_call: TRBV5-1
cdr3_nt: TGCGCCAGCAGCCCCGGCAGGACCAACTATGGCTACACCTTC
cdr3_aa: CASSPGRTNYGYTF

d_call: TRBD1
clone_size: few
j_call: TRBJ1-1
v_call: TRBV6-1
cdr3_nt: TGTGCCAGCAAATCGACAGGGTCGGCCACTGAAGCTTTCTTT
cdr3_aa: CASKSTGSATEAFF

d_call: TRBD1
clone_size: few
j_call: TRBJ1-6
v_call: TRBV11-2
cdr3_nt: TGTGCCAGCGCCGGGACAGGCGGTTCACCCCTCCACTTT
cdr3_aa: CASAGTGGSPLHF

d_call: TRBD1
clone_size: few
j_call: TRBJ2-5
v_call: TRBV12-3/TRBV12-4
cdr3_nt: TGTGCCAGCCGCGCGGGACAGGCGATGGAGACCCAGTACTTC
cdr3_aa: CASRAGQAMETQYF

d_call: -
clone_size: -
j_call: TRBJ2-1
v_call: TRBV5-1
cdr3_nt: TGCGCCAGCAGCTCTAGACACCGGGTCCCCTACAATGAGCAGTTCTTC
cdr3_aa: CASSSRHRVPYNEQFF

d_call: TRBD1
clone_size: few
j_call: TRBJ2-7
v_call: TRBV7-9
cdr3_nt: TGTGCCAGCAGCCTGGGGGGACAGGGAGGAGTCGAGCAGTACTTC
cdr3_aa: CASSLGGQGGVEQYF

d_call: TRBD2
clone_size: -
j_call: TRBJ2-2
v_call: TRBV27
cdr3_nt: TGTGCCAGCAGTTTAGGGGGACTAGCGGGAGGGTCCACCGGGGAGCTGTTTTTT
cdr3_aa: CASSLGGLAGGSTGELFF

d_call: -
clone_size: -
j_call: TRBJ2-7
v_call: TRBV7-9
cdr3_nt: TGTGCCAGCAGCACCCGGGACCTACACTCCTACGAGCAGTACTTC
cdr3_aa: CASSTRDLHSYEQYF

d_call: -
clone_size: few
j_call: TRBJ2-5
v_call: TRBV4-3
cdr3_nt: TGCGCCAGCAGCCAAGATCTATCTCTCCAAGAGACCCAGTACTTC
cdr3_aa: CASSQDLSLQETQYF

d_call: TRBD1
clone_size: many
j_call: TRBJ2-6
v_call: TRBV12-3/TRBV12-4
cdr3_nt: TGTGCCACCCTGGGACAGGGATCGGGGGCCAACGTCCTGACTTTC
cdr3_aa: CATLGQGSGANVLTF

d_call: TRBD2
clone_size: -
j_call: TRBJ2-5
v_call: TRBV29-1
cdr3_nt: TGCAGCGTCGGGACTAGCCCACAAGAGACCCAGTACTTC
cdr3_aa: CSVGTSPQETQYF

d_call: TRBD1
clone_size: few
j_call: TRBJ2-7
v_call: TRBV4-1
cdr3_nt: TGCGCCAGCAGCCGAGGACAGGGGGAAGCCTCCTACGAGCAGTACTTC
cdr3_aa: CASSRGQGEASYEQYF

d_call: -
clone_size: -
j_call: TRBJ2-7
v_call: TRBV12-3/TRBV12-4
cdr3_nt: TGTGCCAGCAGTTTAGGGGTCCTCTACGAGCAGTACTTC
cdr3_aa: CASSLGVLYEQYF

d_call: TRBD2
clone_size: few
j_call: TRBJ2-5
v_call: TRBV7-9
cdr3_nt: TGTGCCAGCAGCCCCGACGGCGGGAGGGTTGAGACCCAGTACTTC
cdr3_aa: CASSPDGGRVETQYF

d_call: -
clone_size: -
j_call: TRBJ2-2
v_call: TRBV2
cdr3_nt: TGTGCCAGCAAGCGAGCGGAGACCGGGGAGCTGTTTTTT
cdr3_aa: CASKRAETGELFF

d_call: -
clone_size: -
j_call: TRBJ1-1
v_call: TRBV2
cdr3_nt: TGTGCCAGCGAGCCGACAGAGCGGAACACTGAAGCTTTCTTT
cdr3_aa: CASEPTERNTEAFF

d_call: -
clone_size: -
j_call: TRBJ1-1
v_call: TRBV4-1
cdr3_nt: TGCGCCAGCAGCCCAAATTGGAACACTGAAGCTTTCTTT
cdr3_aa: CASSPNWNTEAFF

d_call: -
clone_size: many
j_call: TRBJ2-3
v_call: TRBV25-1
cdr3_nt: TGTGCCAGCAGTGAACAACCAAGCACAGATACGCAGTATTTT
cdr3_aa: CASSEQPSTDTQYF

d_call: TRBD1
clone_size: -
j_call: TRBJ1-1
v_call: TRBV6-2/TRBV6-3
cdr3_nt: TGTGCCAGCAGCGACAGGGGATCCGACGCTTTCTTT
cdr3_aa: CASSDRGSDAFF

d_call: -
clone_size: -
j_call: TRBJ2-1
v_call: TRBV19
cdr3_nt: TGTGCCAGTAGTATATCCGGGGGAGGCAATGAGCAGTTCTTC
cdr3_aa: CASSISGGGNEQFF

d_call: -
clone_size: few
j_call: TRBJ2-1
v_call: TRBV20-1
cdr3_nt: TGCAGTGCTAGGGGGGAACGAGGGACGAATGAGCAGTTCTTC
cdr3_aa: CSARGERGTNEQFF

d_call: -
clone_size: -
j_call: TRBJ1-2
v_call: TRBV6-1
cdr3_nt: TGTGCCAGCAGTGTTCGACATTTAGGGGTCCACGGCTACACCTTC
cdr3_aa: CASSVRHLGVHGYTF

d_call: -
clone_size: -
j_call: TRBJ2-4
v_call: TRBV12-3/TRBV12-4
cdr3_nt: TGTGCCAGCAGTAGATGGGTAGCCAAAAACATTCAGTACTTC
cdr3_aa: CASSRWVAKNIQYF

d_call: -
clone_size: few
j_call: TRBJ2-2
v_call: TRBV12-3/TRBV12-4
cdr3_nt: TGTGCCAGCAGGATTACATTGGGGGCCGGGGAGCTGTTTTTT
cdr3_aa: CASRITLGAGELFF

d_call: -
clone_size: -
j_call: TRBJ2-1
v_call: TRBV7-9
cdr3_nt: TGTGCCAGCAGCCCTCGACAGAACAATGAGCAGTTCTTC
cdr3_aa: CASSPRQNNEQFF

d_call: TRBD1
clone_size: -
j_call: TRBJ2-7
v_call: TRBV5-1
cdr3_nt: TGCGCCAGCAGCTCGGACAGGACCTTCTACGAGCAGTACTTC
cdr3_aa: CASSSDRTFYEQYF

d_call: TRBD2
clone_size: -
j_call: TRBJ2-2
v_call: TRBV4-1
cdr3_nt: TGCGCCAGCAGCCACCTGGGACTAGCGGAAAACACCGGGGAGCTGTTTTTT
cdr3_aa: CASSHLGLAENTGELFF

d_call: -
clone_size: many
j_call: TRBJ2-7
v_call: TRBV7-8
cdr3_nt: TGTGCCAGCAGCTTAGGTCAGGGAGAAGTCTACGAGCAGTACTTC
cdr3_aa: CASSLGQGEVYEQYF

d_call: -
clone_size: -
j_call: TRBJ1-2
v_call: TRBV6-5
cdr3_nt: TGTGCCAGCAGTTATAAGAGGGACTATGGCTACACCTTC
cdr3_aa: CASSYKRDYGYTF

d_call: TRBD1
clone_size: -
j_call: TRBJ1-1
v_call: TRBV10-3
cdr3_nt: TGTGCCATCAGTGACCGGGACAGGGGTAGCACTGAAGCTTTCTTT
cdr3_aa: CAISDRDRGSTEAFF

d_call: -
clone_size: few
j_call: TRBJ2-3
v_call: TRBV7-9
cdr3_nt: TGTGCCAGCAGCCCCAGGTGGGACGGACGCACAGATACGCAGTATTTT
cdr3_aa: CASSPRWDGRTDTQYF

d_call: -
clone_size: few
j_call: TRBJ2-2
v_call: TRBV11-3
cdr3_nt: TGTGCCAGCAGCTTAGGATATCGAGAGAACACCGGGGAGCTGTTTTTT
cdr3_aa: CASSLGYRENTGELFF

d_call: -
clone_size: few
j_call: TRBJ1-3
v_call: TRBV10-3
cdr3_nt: TGTGCCATCAGTGAACTCGGACAGCTCTCTGGAAACACCATATATTTT
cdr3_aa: CAISELGQLSGNTIYF

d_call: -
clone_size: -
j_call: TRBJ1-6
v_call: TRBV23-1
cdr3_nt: TGCGCCAGCAGTCGGTGGCAGCTAAACTCCTATAATTCACCCCTCCACTTT
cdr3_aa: CASSRWQLNSYNSPLHF

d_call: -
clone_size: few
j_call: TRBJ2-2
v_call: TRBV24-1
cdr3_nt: TGTGCCACCTCCCGGGATACGAACACCGGGGAGCTGTTTTTT
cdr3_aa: CATSRDTNTGELFF

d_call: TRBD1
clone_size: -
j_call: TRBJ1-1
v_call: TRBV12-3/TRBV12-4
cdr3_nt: TGTGCCAGCAGTTTACGGACAGGGCAAACTGAAGCTTTCTTT
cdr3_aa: CASSLRTGQTEAFF

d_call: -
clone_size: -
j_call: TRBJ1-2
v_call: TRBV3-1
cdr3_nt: TGTGCCAGCAGCCAAGAAGGGAGCCTGGTGGGCTACACCTTC
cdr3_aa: CASSQEGSLVGYTF

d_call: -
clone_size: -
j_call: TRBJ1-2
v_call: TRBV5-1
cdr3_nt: TGCGCCAGCAGCTTGGACGATAACTATGGCTACACCTTC
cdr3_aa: CASSLDDNYGYTF

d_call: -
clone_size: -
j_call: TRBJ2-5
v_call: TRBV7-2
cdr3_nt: TGTGCCAGCAGCCCAGGGGGGGGGGGTTACAGAGAGACCCAGTACTTC
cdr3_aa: CASSPGGGGYRETQYF

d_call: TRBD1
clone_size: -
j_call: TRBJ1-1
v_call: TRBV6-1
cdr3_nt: TGTGCCAGCAGTGCCCGGACAGGGGGTGAAGCTTTCTTT
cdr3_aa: CASSARTGGEAFF

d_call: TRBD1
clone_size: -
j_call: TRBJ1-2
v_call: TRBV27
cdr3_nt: TGTGCCTCCTCCTTCCTTGGACAGGGGGCGTTCAGCTATGGCTACACCTTC
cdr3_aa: CASSFLGQGAFSYGYTF

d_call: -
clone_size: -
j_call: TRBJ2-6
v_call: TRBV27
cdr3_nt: TGTGCCAGCAGTTTCCGGAAAATCTCTGGGGCCAACGTCCTGACTTTC
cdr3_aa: CASSFRKISGANVLTF

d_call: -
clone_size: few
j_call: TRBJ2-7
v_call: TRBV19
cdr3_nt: TGTGCCAGTAGTGCCGGTAGGGGCCGCGAGCAGTACTTC
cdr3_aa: CASSAGRGREQYF

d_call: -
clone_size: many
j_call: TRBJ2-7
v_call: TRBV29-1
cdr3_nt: TGCAGCGTTGAGTTGCAGAACGAGCAGTACTTC
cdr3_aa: CSVELQNEQYF